Listed below are T cell receptor beta chains from one sample, sequenced in a study of T cells after yellow fever vaccination. TCRdb re-called the 5' RACE reads with MiXCR, one entry per CDR3 protein. The table records roughly 350,000 distinct CDR3 sequences, roughly 3.9% of them present only once. Sequenced here: PBMCs, sampled 5 days after the yellow fever booster vaccination. The receptors were sampled from a man between 18 and 29 years old who received the YFV17D yellow fever vaccine. Each CDR3 is given with its conserved first and last residue. Each record gives: clone size, V gene, D gene, J gene, CDR3 DNA, CDR3 protein. A D gene is named only where the DNA matches it firmly. Clone size is stated in some rows and not others, as once, few, many or a class when expanded.

many	TRBV3-1	TRBD1	TRBJ1-6	TGTGCCAGCAGCCAAGCCCTTCGAAGGACAGGGGACAATTCACCCCTCCACTTT	CASSQALRRTGDNSPLHF
few	TRBV7-9	.	TRBJ1-6	TGTGCCAGCAGCTTAGGTAGGGGCTATAATTCACCCCTCCACTTT	CASSLGRGYNSPLHF
few	TRBV5-1	.	TRBJ2-7	TGCGCCAGCAGCTTAGACAGTCCCTCCTACGAGCAGTACTTC	CASSLDSPSYEQYF
.	TRBV5-1	.	TRBJ2-2	TGCGCCAGCAGCCCGATGGAGGGGGCGCGCGGCACCGGGGAGCTGTTTTTT	CASSPMEGARGTGELFF
few	TRBV9	.	TRBJ2-1	TGTGCCAGCAGCGTAGATGCGGGGTCCTACAATGAGCAGTTCTTC	CASSVDAGSYNEQFF
many	TRBV20-1	TRBD1	TRBJ1-5	TGCAGTGCTAGCCAGGGGGGCCTCGTCGGCAATCAGCCCCAGCATTTT	CSASQGGLVGNQPQHF
many	TRBV5-1	.	TRBJ1-5	TGCGCCAGCAGCTTGGGAGGGGTAAGCAATCAGCCCCAGCATTTT	CASSLGGVSNQPQHF
.	TRBV15	.	TRBJ2-5	TGTGCCACCAGCAGAGACAAGGAGACCCAGTACTTC	CATSRDKETQYF
.	TRBV5-8	.	TRBJ2-5	TGTGCCAGCTTTCGCTGGGGGGAGACCCAGTACTTC	CASFRWGETQYF
few	TRBV12-3/TRBV12-4	TRBD2	TRBJ2-1	TGTGCCAGCAGTCCGCGACTAGCGGGGGACCTGGAGCAGTTCTTC	CASSPRLAGDLEQFF
.	TRBV5-1	TRBD1	TRBJ1-2	TGCGCCAGCAGCTTCGGACAGGGACCTTCTGGCTACACCTTC	CASSFGQGPSGYTF
few	TRBV7-2	TRBD2	TRBJ2-1	TGTGCCAGCAGCTTCAGGAGCGGGGGGGCCTACAATGAGCAGTTCTTC	CASSFRSGGAYNEQFF
many	TRBV12-3/TRBV12-4	TRBD1	TRBJ1-6	TGTGCCAGCAGTACCGGGACAGGGGGCAAGGCACCCCTCCACTTT	CASSTGTGGKAPLHF
many	TRBV30	TRBD1	TRBJ1-1	TGTGCCTGGAGTGTACTACAGGGGTTGGCTTTCTTT	CAWSVLQGLAFF
.	TRBV15	.	TRBJ2-3	TGTGCCACCAGTCTTTCGTTAATCGGCACAGATACGCAGTATTTT	CATSLSLIGTDTQYF
.	TRBV13	.	TRBJ2-3	TGTGCCAGCAGCTTCCGGGAGAGCACAGATACGCAGTATTTT	CASSFRESTDTQYF
few	TRBV3-1	.	TRBJ2-1	TGTGCCAGCAGCCCTATCAGCTCGAGCGGGCCCTACAATGAGCAGTTCTTC	CASSPISSSGPYNEQFF
.	TRBV20-1	.	TRBJ1-1	TGCAGTGCTAGAGCCCTCCTTCCGGGGAACACTGAAGCTTTCTTT	CSARALLPGNTEAFF
few	TRBV2	.	TRBJ2-3	TGTGCCAGCGGGGTCGGGCCAGACGGAGCAGATACGCAGTATTTT	CASGVGPDGADTQYF
.	TRBV4-2	.	TRBJ1-2	TGTGCCAGCAGCCATTCCGACACCGGCCCTTTCAATGGCTACACCTTC	CASSHSDTGPFNGYTF
.	TRBV30	.	TRBJ2-7	TGTGCCTGGAGCGACACCTCGTACGAGCAGTACTTC	CAWSDTSYEQYF
.	TRBV6-5	TRBD2	TRBJ2-1	TGTGCCAGCAGTTACCCGAGGCGGGGGGGCGGGTACAATGAGCAGTTCTTC	CASSYPRRGGGYNEQFF
few	TRBV6-6	.	TRBJ1-1	TGTGCCAGCAGTAGACAGGTCCCAAACACTGAAGCTTTCTTT	CASSRQVPNTEAFF
.	TRBV6-1	.	TRBJ1-1	TGTGCCACCTTAAGACGGAGGGAGGCTGAAGCTTTCTTT	CATLRRREAEAFF
many	TRBV29-1	TRBD2	TRBJ2-1	TGCAGCGTTGAAGCCTTCCCGGGGGGGCCATACAATGAGCAGTTCTTC	CSVEAFPGGPYNEQFF
.	TRBV12-3/TRBV12-4	.	TRBJ2-5	TGTGCCAGCAGTCCCGGGTTCAGAGGAGAGACCCAGTACTTC	CASSPGFRGETQYF
few	TRBV3-1	TRBD1	TRBJ1-1	TGTGCCAGCAGCCCGGGGGGTAGGGGGCTCTGGACTGAAGCTTTCTTT	CASSPGGRGLWTEAFF
few	TRBV3-1	TRBD1	TRBJ1-1	TGTGCCAGCAGCCAAGGAGGGACAGGGTTTGAGGGAGCTTTCTTT	CASSQGGTGFEGAFF
few	TRBV6-5	.	TRBJ1-6	TGTGCCAGCAGGGAAGGCGGGGGTGGCTCACCCCTCCACTTT	CASREGGGGSPLHF